The rows below give T cell receptor beta chains drawn from one sample of a study of Graves' ophthalmopathy and Graves' hyperthyroidism. From the multiplex PCR reads, TCRdb called clonotypes with MiXCR, one entry per CDR3 protein. The data hold approximately 480,000 distinct CDR3 sequences, with roughly 14% observed a single time. The sequencing sample was made of blood. The receptor set was obtained from a woman in her 30s with Graves' ophthalmopathy. CDR3s include the opening cysteine and the closing phenylalanine or tryptophan. D genes are given only for firm matches. Part of the rows lack a size; the others show once, few, many or a class for expanded clones.

>few|TRBJ2-7|TRBD2|TRBV6-2/TRBV6-3
TGTGCCAGCATCTCCCCCGGGACAGGGGGACTAGCGGGACGGAACGAGCAGTACTTC
CASISPGTGGLAGRNEQYF
>many|TRBJ2-7|NA|TRBV7-6
TGTGCCAGCAGCTCCCGGGCGCAGGGAGCTTCCCACGAGCAGTACTTC
CASSSRAQGASHEQYF
>NA|TRBJ2-2|NA|TRBV28
TGTGCCAGCAGTTTGCTTTCTGCGAGGCAACAGGGAAACACCGGGGAGCTGTTTTTT
CASSLLSARQQGNTGELFF
>many|TRBJ1-1|NA|TRBV12-3/TRBV12-4
TGTGCCAGCAGCCCGGGGGCCACTGAAGCTTTCTTT
CASSPGATEAFF
>many|TRBJ2-2|NA|TRBV27
TGTGCCAGCAGCCCTGGAGGGGTTAAGAACACCGGGGAGCTGTTTTTT
CASSPGGVKNTGELFF
>few|TRBJ1-5|NA|TRBV11-2
TGTGCCAGCAGCTTAGGGAACAGTCAGGGCCAGCCCCAGCATTTT
CASSLGNSQGQPQHF
>many|TRBJ2-2|NA|TRBV9
TGTGCCAGCAGCGTAGACGGGCTACCCCCGGAGCTGTTTTTT
CASSVDGLPPELFF
>many|TRBJ1-2|NA|TRBV20-1
TGCAGTGCTAGGGTTCTCGCAGTCTATGGCTACACCTTC
CSARVLAVYGYTF
>NA|TRBJ1-1|NA|TRBV6-1
TGTGCCAGCAGTGATTCCGGACAGTACAACACTGAAGCTTTCTTT
CASSDSGQYNTEAFF
>many|TRBJ2-7|NA|TRBV28
TGTGCCAGCAGTTTCGAGGTAGCTAGTCACGAGCAGTACTTC
CASSFEVASHEQYF
>few|TRBJ1-1|NA|TRBV11-3
TGTGCCAGCAGCCTCGCTTCGGGGGGCAGGACTGAAGCTTGCTTT
CASSLASGGRTEACF
>once|TRBJ2-2|TRBD1|TRBV29-1
TGCAGCGCCCACGGGACAGGGTTTACCGGGGAGCTGTTTTTT
CSAHGTGFTGELFF
>many|TRBJ1-1|NA|TRBV27
TGTGCCAGCAGTTTCTACTTGAACACTGAAGCTTTCTTT
CASSFYLNTEAFF
>many|TRBJ2-7|NA|TRBV5-1
TGCGCCAGCAGCTTGGACCCGGTTTACGAGCAGTACTTC
CASSLDPVYEQYF
>many|TRBJ1-2|NA|TRBV2
TGTGCCAGCAGGGTGGACAGTCGACGGAGCGGCTACACCTTC
CASRVDSRRSGYTF
>many|TRBJ1-5|TRBD1|TRBV6-1
TGTGCCAGCAGAAGACAGGGGGCCGGGAGCAATCAGCCCCAGCATTTT
CASRRQGAGSNQPQHF
>few|TRBJ1-5|NA|TRBV12-3/TRBV12-4
TGTGCCAGCAGTTTTTTTGCAGGGCTGGGACAGCCCCAGCATTTT
CASSFFAGLGQPQHF
>many|TRBJ2-7|TRBD2|TRBV7-9
TGTGCCAGCAGCAAAGGAGGGAGGGCAGAGCAGTACTTC
CASSKGGRAEQYF
>many|TRBJ2-7|NA|TRBV5-1
TGCGCCAGCAGCTTGTGGGCAGAACCCACCTACGAGCAGTACTTC
CASSLWAEPTYEQYF
>many|TRBJ2-7|TRBD1|TRBV6-5
TGTGCCAGCAGTCACAGGGGGCGCGGGGTTCCCTACGAGCAGTACTTC
CASSHRGRGVPYEQYF
>many|TRBJ2-7|NA|TRBV28
TGTGCCAGCACTAGCTCCTACGAGCAGTACTTC
CASTSSYEQYF
>NA|TRBJ1-6|TRBD1|TRBV5-6
TGTGCCAGCAGCCCAGGACAGGCTTCACCCCTCCACTTT
CASSPGQASPLHF
>many|TRBJ2-5|TRBD2|TRBV7-9
TGTGCCAGCAACCCCTTAGCGGGAGAGACCCAGTACTTC
CASNPLAGETQYF
>many|TRBJ1-5|TRBD1|TRBV28
TGTGCCAGCAGTTTATGGCAGGGGGCAAGCTGTCAGCCCCAGCATTTT
CASSLWQGASCQPQHF
>NA|TRBJ2-7|NA|TRBV11-1
TGTGCCAGCAGCTCCACGGAGCTGGGGACCTACGAGCAGTACTTC
CASSSTELGTYEQYF
>NA|TRBJ2-7|NA|TRBV12-5
TGTGCTAGTGGTTTGTATTTGGACACCCCCTGGGAGCAGTACTTC
CASGLYLDTPWEQYF
>many|TRBJ2-7|NA|TRBV5-1
TGCGCCAGCAGCTTGGAGGGAGGTACCTACGAGCAGTACTTC
CASSLEGGTYEQYF
>NA|TRBJ1-1|NA|TRBV13
TGTGCCAGCAGTGATGGACAACCGAACACTGAAGCTTTCTTT
CASSDGQPNTEAFF
>many|TRBJ2-7|TRBD1|TRBV27
TGTGCCAGCAGTTTAATACAGGGGGCGGACGAGCAGTACTTC
CASSLIQGADEQYF
>many|TRBJ2-7|TRBD2|TRBV10-3
TGTGCCATCGGTACTAGCGTCTCCTACGAGCAGTACTTC
CAIGTSVSYEQYF
>many|TRBJ2-5|NA|TRBV6-1
TGTGCCAGTGCCAGGCGGCTTGGTGAGACCCAGTACTTC
CASARRLGETQYF
>many|TRBJ1-2|NA|TRBV5-1
TGCGCCAGCAGCTTGGTGGCGGAATATGGCTACACCTTC
CASSLVAEYGYTF
>NA|TRBJ1-2|NA|TRBV10-2
TGCGCCAGCAGTGAGGAACCAGCAAACTATGGCTTCACCTTC
CASSEEPANYGFTF
>NA|TRBJ2-7|TRBD1|TRBV6-1
TGTGCCAGCAGGGCCCCGGGACAGGCGTCCTCCTACGAGCAGTACTTC
CASRAPGQASSYEQYF
>NA|TRBJ2-5|TRBD2|TRBV4-1
TGCGCCAGCAGCCAAGTACTAGCGGGAGGGTACCAAGAGACCCAGTACTTC
CASSQVLAGGYQETQYF
>many|TRBJ2-7|NA|TRBV7-2
TGTGCCAGCAGCTGGACGGGTACGGGAGAGCAGTACTTC
CASSWTGTGEQYF
>many|TRBJ1-2|TRBD1|TRBV27
TGTGCCAGCAGTTTACAGGGACAGGAGCACTATGGCTACACCTTC
CASSLQGQEHYGYTF
>many|TRBJ2-2|NA|TRBV6-5
TGTGCCAGCAGTTACTCGAGCACCGGGGAGCTGTTTTTT
CASSYSSTGELFF
>many|TRBJ1-2|NA|TRBV10-3
TGTGCCATCAGTGAAATGGGGGACGGCTACACCTTC
CAISEMGDGYTF
>many|TRBJ1-5|NA|TRBV12-3/TRBV12-4
TGTGCCAGCAGTTTAGGGGCAGGGATCAATCAGCCCCAGCATTTT
CASSLGAGINQPQHF
>NA|TRBJ2-7|NA|TRBV18
TGTGCCAGCTCGGAGGGAATGTCCTACGAGCAGTACTTC
CASSEGMSYEQYF
>many|TRBJ1-1|NA|TRBV12-3/TRBV12-4
TGTGCCAGCAGTCATACGGGGAACACTGAAGCTTTCTTT
CASSHTGNTEAFF
>many|TRBJ2-7|TRBD2|TRBV20-1
TGCAGTGCTAGTTTTTCTAGCGGGAGGCTCGAGCAGTACTTC
CSASFSSGRLEQYF
>many|TRBJ1-1|NA|TRBV28
TGTGCCAGCAGTTTATCCCTCGGACCGACCACTGAAGCTTTCTTT
CASSLSLGPTTEAFF
>many|TRBJ2-5|TRBD1|TRBV2
TGTGCCAGCAGCCGAGGACAGGGGGCGGTGGAGACCCAGTACTTC
CASSRGQGAVETQYF
>many|TRBJ1-1|NA|TRBV20-1
TGCAGTGCTAACACGCCCTTAGGGACTGAAGCTTTCTTT
CSANTPLGTEAFF
>many|TRBJ2-5|NA|TRBV11-2
TGTGCCAGCAGCTTAAACCGGGCAGGGACCCAGTACTTC
CASSLNRAGTQYF
>many|TRBJ2-5|TRBD1|TRBV6-2/TRBV6-3
TGTGCCAGCAGTTACTCAGGACAGGGGCAGTGGGAGACCCAGTACTTC
CASSYSGQGQWETQYF
>many|TRBJ2-5|TRBD2|TRBV2
TGTGCCAGCACGGGGACTAGCGGGGACCAAGAGACCCAGTACTTC
CASTGTSGDQETQYF
>many|TRBJ2-7|NA|TRBV4-1
TGCGCCAGCAGCCAAGGGGGGGGACAAACCTACGAGCAGTACTTC
CASSQGGGQTYEQYF
>many|TRBJ2-5|TRBD2|TRBV28
TGTGCCAGCAGTTGGGAGCGGGGGCCAAAAGAGACCCAGTACTTC
CASSWERGPKETQYF
>many|TRBJ1-1|TRBD1|TRBV20-1
TGCAGTGCCCTCCGGGACAGAAACACTGAAGCTTTCTTT
CSALRDRNTEAFF
>many|TRBJ2-7|NA|TRBV28
TGTGCCAGCAGCTCACAGCGTTACGAGCAGTACTTC
CASSSQRYEQYF
>few|TRBJ2-2|TRBD1|TRBV19
TGTGCCAGCGCCGGGACAGGGTTCGACACCGGGGAGCTGTTTTTT
CASAGTGFDTGELFF
>NA|TRBJ2-7|TRBD2|TRBV27
TGTGCCAGCAGTTTATCCGGGGGGGTCTCAAACCAGGGAACCTACGAGCAGTACTTC
CASSLSGGVSNQGTYEQYF
>NA|TRBJ2-2|NA|TRBV12-3/TRBV12-4
TGTGCCAGCAGACTGGAGGGACAAGCCACCGGGGAGCTGTTTTTT
CASRLEGQATGELFF
>many|TRBJ1-2|NA|TRBV6-1
TGTGCCAGCAGTGATAGTCCAAGGTGGTATGGCTACACCTTC
CASSDSPRWYGYTF